This record covers a single T cell receptor (beta chain). What it recognizes is unknown. These data come from a study of cytomegalovirus exposure and HLA in healthy donors. Study results and limitations: Reportedly, diagnosis of cytomegalovirus status by the classifier showed high specificity and sensitivity.

Germline assignment: CDR1 MNHEY and CDR2 SVGAGI. V shed 2 bases and J shed 3 bases, with 11 bases lying between them. The CDR3 extends over 14 amino acids. Sequencing was performed with immunoSEQ multiplex PCR; in TCRdb, only in-frame clones are kept and a portion is missing. In the table there are around 86,000 clones, 93% of which are singletons. This receptor was taken from a young woman in good health and CMV-seropositive. V usage is TRBV6-5 and J usage is TRBJ2-7, with D tentatively TRBD2 (6 bases). Material for sequencing was PBMCs. CDR3 loop: CASSYGGAGYEQYF. The CDR3 region has the DNA TGTGCCAGCAGTTACGGCGGGGCAGGCTACGAGCAGTACTTC.